This T cell receptor (beta chain) was sequenced in a study of OX40 agonist ivuxolimab in advanced cancers. Context from the whole study: Ivuxolimab was a fully human IgG2 agonistic monoclonal antibody targeting the costimulatory receptor OX40 (CD134). Patients were allowed to have had prior anti-PD-1, anti-PD-L1 or anti-CTLA-4 therapy, and roughly two fifths of the dose-escalation patients had been treated with checkpoint inhibitors. Peripheral TCRbeta sequencing was intended to test whether TCR sequence diversity was altered and clonal T-cell expansion was caused by ivuxolimab. Among the roughly 52 dose-escalation patients, 19 had hepatocellular carcinoma, about 15 melanoma, 9 renal cell carcinoma and 9 head and neck cancer. Intravenous ivuxolimab was administered to patients every 2 weeks at six dose levels: 0.01, 0.1, 0.3, 1.5, 3 and 10 mg/kg. The paper reports the monotherapy dose-escalation portion (N ≈ 52 patients) of the phase I ivuxolimab trial. A male proportion of 82.7% and a mean age of 60 years, ranging from about 23 to 79, were recorded for the dose-escalation cohort. Partial responses occurred in three dose-escalation patients, of whom one had hepatocellular carcinoma and two had cutaneous melanoma.

The investigation overall reported the following: After ivuxolimab, expanded clones were on average more numerous among CD8+ T cells than among CD4+ T cells. At doses from 0.1 to 3.0 mg/kg, clonal expansion was seen in both CD4+ and CD8+ blood T cells between baseline and week 6. In the 0.1-3.0 mg/kg groups, partial responders had among the lowest normalized peripheral clonal expansion, particularly in CD8+ T cells. Low levels of normalized T-cell clonal expansion were also shown by some nonresponding patients. Antigen specificity was not determined for the clonally expanded peripheral T cells.

Remarks on this clone: No cognate antigen has been identified for it. Base qualities were left out, and no much larger clone turns up one base away.

Genomic DNA was extracted from sorted cells for sequencing of the TCRbeta CDR3 region. TCRbeta CDR3 regions were sequenced using the immunoSEQ Assay. This is the immuneACCESS table as TCRdb keeps it, with only in-frame sequences that have V and J called. A part of the clones is gone; compared with another copy, unresolved V genes explain less than half, and the rest is unexplained. The sample includes about 62,000 clones, with 85% observed a single time. The ten largest clonotypes hold 4% of the sample. CDR1 is given as MNHEY and CDR2 as SMNVEV, both from the germline V gene (reference sequence). The CDR3 holds 18 amino acids from the cysteine to the phenylalanine. The CDR3 DNA has 54 bases and is translated from base 1. V is pruned by 0 bases and J by 0 bases, leaving 10 bases of the junction without a gene match. Patients with a history of autoimmune disease or receiving systemic immunosuppression were excluded from the trial. Peripheral blood for TCR sequencing was collected from all dose cohorts at baseline, on cycle 4 day 1, and on cycle 7 day 1. Samples were obtained from an open-label, multicenter, first-in-human phase I dose-escalation trial of ivuxolimab. Adults with locally advanced or metastatic head and neck squamous cell, hepatocellular, melanoma or renal cell carcinoma were enrolled in the trial. Before TCR sequencing, CD4+ T cells and CD8+ T cells from peripheral blood were sorted into separate populations.

The chain couples TRBV27 to TRBJ1-1, with TRBD1 identical over 7 junction bases. The sequencing used CD4+ or CD8+ T cells sorted from blood, collected in a trial of the OX40 agonist ivuxolimab. The origin of this receptor is an adult with an advanced solid tumor such as melanoma, head and neck, liver or kidney cancer. The CDR3 protein: CASSLSPFTGQMNTEAFF. The DNA is as follows: TGTGCCAGCAGTTTATCGCCATTTACGGGACAGATGAACACTGAAGCTTTCTTT.